This T cell receptor beta chain appears in the sequencing data of a study of blood T cell repertoires in COVID-19. Whole-study context: Sites in the United States, Italy and Spain provided acute and convalescent COVID-19 samples. Nucleic acid was either cDNA or gDNA, and it came from T cells, B-cell-depleted T cells, or PBMCs.

V was cut by 4 bases and J by 7 bases, with 10 bases left in between. CDR1 and CDR2 from the germline V gene are SGHTA and FQGTGA. The CDR3 is 12 amino acids. In the study's own analysis: Estimation of nucleated cell counts relied on the amplification of reference gene primers. Profiling relied on immunoSEQ multiplex PCR, and the TCRdb table lists in-frame clones only, not all of them. V, J and clone size reflect that table, while D and trimming were determined from the DNA. Counted here are just over 250,000 clones, around 89% occurring once; the ten biggest clones make up 4%. This rearrangement joins TRBV7-3 to TRBJ2-5; D may be TRBD1 (6 bases). The TCR originated in a man aged 55 to 70 who had recovered from COVID-19. Input material: peripheral blood. The DNA for the CDR3 is TGTGCCAGCAGCTCAACGGACAGGACCCAGTACTTC. Protein product: CASSSTDRTQYF.